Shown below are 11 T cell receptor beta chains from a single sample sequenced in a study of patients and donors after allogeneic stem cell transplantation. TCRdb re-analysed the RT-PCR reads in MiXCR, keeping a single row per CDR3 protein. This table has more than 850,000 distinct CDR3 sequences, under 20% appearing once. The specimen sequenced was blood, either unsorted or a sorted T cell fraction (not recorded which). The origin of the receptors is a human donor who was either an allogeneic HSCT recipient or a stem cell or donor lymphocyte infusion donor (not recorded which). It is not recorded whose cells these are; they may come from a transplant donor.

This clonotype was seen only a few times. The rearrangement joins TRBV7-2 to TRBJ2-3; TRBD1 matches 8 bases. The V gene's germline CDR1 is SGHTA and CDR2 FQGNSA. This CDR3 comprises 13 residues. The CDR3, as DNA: TGTGCACGGCAGGGGGCCACCACAGATACGCAGTATTTT. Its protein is CARQGATTDTQYF.

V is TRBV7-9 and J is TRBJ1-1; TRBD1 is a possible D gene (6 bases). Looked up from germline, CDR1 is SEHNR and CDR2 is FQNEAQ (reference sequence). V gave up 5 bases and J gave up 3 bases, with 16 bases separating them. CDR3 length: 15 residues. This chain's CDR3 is CASSPGGRGYTEAFF. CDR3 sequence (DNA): TGTGCCAGCAGCCCGGGAGGCAGGGGATACACTGAAGCTTTCTTT.

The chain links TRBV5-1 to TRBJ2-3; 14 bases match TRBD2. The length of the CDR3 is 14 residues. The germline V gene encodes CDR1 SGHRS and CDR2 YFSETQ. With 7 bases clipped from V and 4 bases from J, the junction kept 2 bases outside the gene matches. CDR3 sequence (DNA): TGCGCCAGCGGGACTAGCGGGAGTGCAGATACGCAGTATTTT. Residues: CASGTSGSADTQYF. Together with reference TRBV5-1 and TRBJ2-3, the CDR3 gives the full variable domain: KAGVTQTPRYLIKTRGQQVTLSCSPISGHRSVSWYQQTPGQGLQFLFEYFSETQRNKGNFPGRFSGRQFSNSRSEMNVSTLELGDSALYLCASGTSGSADTQYFGPGTRLTVL.

CDR3 amino acids: CATSRPQVSSYEQYF. CDR3 nucleotide sequence: TGTGCCACCAGCAGACCCCAGGTGTCGTCCTACGAGCAGTACTTC. This sequence joins TRBV15 and TRBJ2-7; D remains ambiguous. CDR3 length: 15 amino acids. Trimming took 2 bases from V and 1 from J, leaving 12 bases between them. CDR1 is LNHNV and CDR2 is YYDKDF in the germline V gene (reference sequence).

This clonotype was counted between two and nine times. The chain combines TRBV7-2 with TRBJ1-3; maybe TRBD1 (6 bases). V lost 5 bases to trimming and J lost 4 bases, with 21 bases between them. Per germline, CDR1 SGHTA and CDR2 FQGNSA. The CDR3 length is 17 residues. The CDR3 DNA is TGTGCCAGCAGCCCCTGGGCGGGGGCGGGTGGAGGAAACACCATATATTTT. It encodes CASSPWAGAGGGNTIYF.

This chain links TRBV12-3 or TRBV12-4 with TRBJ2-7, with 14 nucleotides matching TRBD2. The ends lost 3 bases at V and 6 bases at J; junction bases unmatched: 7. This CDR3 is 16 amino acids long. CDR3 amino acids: CASSFGLAGGFGEQYF. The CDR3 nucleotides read TGTGCCAGCAGTTTCGGACTAGCGGGAGGATTCGGCGAGCAGTACTTC.

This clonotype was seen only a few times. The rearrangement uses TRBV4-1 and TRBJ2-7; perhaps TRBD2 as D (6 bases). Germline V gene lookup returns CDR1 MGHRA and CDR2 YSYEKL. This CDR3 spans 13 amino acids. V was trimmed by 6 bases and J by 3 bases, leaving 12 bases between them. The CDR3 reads CASRGRGVYEQYF. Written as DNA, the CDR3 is TGCGCCAGCAGGGGTCGCGGGGTCTACGAGCAGTACTTC.

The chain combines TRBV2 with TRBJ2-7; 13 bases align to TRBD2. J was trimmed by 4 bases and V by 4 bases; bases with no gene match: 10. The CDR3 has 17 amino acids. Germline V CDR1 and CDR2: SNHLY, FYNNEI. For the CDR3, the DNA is TGTGCCAGCAGTGTGGGACTAGCGGGACGAGCTATTTACGAGCAGTACTTC. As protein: CASSVGLAGRAIYEQYF.

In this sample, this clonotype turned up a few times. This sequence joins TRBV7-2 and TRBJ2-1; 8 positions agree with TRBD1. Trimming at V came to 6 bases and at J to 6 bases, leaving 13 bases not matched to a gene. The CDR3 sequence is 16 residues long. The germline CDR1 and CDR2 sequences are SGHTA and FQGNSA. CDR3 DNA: TGTGCCAGCAGTCAAAACCAGGGGGCGCGGGGCAATGAGCAGTTCTTC. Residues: CASSQNQGARGNEQFF. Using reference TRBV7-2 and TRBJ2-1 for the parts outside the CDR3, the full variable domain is GAGVSQSPSNKVTEKGKDVELRCDPISGHTALYWYRQSLGQGLEFLIYFQGNSAPDKSGLPSDRFSAERTGGSVSTLTIQRTQQEDSAVYLCASSQNQGARGNEQFFGPGTRLTVL.

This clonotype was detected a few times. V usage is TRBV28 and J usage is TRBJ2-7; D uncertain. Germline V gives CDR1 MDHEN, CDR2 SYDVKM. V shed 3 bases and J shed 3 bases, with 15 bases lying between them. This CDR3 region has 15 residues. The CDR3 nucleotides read TGTGCCAGCAGTTTTCCCCCGACTGGTAACTACGAGCAGTACTTC. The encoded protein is CASSFPPTGNYEQYF.

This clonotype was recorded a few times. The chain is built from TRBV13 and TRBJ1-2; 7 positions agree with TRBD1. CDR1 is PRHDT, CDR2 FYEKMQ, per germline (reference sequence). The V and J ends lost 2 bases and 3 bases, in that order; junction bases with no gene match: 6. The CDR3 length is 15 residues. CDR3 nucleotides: TGTGCCAGCAGCTTAACCGACAGGGAGGACTATGGCTACACCTTC. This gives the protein CASSLTDREDYGYTF.